This T cell receptor (beta chain) was sequenced in a study of shared clonotypes between healthy human individuals. With regard to this clone: A read error is the likely source, as a far larger clone sits one nucleotide away. It is unclear where the CDR3 begins or ends on the DNA, so no DNA is shown, and the CDR3 is as TCRdb lists it. The identical CDR3 is also encoded by other nucleotide sequences in the sample.

In the study's own analysis: Owing to the provision of junction-only sequences devoid of quality scores by immunoSEQ, filtering differed. The method was immunoSEQ multiplex PCR; TCRdb's version includes in-frame clones alone and lacks a portion of them. V, J and clone size are taken as reported in that table, and D and trimming were inferred from the DNA itself. Of some 490,000 clones in the sample, roughly 80% were seen once. The source material was PBMCs. The receptor comes from a middle-aged woman in good health. Some clones in this sample may be carry-over from other donors' samples.

CDR3 sequence reads: CSVSPVGQGATEAFF. The J gene is TRBJ1-1, the V gene TRBV29-1; TRBD1 was called by the table and not checked on the DNA. Germline-derived CDR1 and CDR2 are SQVTM and ANQGSEA. With termini counted, the CDR3 has 15 amino acids.